This TCR beta chain was identified in a study of blood T cell repertoires in COVID-19. Study details: Researchers got acute and convalescent COVID-19 samples from the United States, Italy and Spain. T cells, B-cell-depleted T cells, or PBMCs provided the cDNA or gDNA that served as material.

Authors' methods: Amplifying reference gene primers gave estimates of nucleated cell counts. Method: immunoSEQ multiplex PCR; TCRdb's copy keeps in-frame clones and lacks some. V, J and clone size were drawn from that table, and D and trimming were deduced from the DNA. The data show about 110,000 clones, 69% seen once. V lost 4 bases to trimming and J lost 1 base; unmatched junction nucleotides: 5. The length of the CDR3 is 14 residues. CDR1 is SGHDT, CDR2 YYEEEE, per germline. The J gene is TRBJ2-7, the V gene TRBV5-6; 7 bases line up with TRBD1. Sequenced: peripheral blood. This clonotype was obtained from an elderly man with acute or convalescent COVID-19. The CDR3 region has the DNA TGTGCCAGCAGCACGGACAGGCGATCCTACGAGCAGTACTTC. Protein sequence: CASSTDRRSYEQYF.